A selection of T cell receptor beta chains follows, all from one sample in a study of blood T cell repertoires in COVID-19. The table came from immunoSEQ multiplex PCR; TCRdb's copy has only in-frame clones and leaves some out. The sample records approximately 270,000 clones, under 90% being singletons. What was sequenced was PBMCs or T cells enriched from blood (not recorded which). Receptors originate from a woman aged 60-75 years who had recovered from COVID-19. CDR3s leave out the opening cysteine and the closing phenylalanine or tryptophan.

TRBJ1-2 TRBV9 ASSGGTGRGHGYT
TRBJ1-5 TRBV27 ASSLSVRGLYSNQPQH
TRBJ1-5 TRBV9 ASSPGGQNQPQH
TRBJ1-5 TRBV10-2 ASSAGRLVNQPQH
TRBJ2-3 TRBV11-3 ASSQTYTDTQY
TRBJ1-1 TRBV11-2 ASSLLTGNTEAF
TRBJ2-2 TRBV11-2 ASSLAQGVLAGELF
TRBJ2-2 TRBV19 ASSTPRGTGELF
TRBJ1-6 TRBV6-6 ASSRLTSPSGSPLH
TRBJ1-4 TRBV5-1 ASTHSSTNEKLF
TRBJ2-1 TRBV7-8 ASTNQQGVGNEQF
TRBJ2-7 TRBV12-3/TRBV12-4 ASTPGTRYEQY
TRBJ1-2 TRBV10-2 ASNPGLLGGYGYT
TRBJ2-5 TRBV11-3 ASSLTQLQETQY
TRBJ1-3 TRBV4-2 ASSQAGTGGETIY
TRBJ2-1 TRBV7-3 ASSLGLAGNNEQF